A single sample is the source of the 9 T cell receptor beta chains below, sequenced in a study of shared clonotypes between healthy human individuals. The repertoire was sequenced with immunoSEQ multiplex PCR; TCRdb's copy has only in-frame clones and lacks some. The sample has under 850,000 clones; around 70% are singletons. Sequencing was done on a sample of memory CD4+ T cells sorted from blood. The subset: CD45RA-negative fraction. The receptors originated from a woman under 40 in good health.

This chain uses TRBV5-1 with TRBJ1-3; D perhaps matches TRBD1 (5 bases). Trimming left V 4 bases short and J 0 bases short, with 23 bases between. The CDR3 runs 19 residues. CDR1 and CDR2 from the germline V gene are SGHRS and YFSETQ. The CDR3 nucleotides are TGCGCCAGCAGCCGACAGACGGGAGGGGAGATTGGCTCTGGAAACACCATATATTTT. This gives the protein CASSRQTGGEIGSGNTIYF.

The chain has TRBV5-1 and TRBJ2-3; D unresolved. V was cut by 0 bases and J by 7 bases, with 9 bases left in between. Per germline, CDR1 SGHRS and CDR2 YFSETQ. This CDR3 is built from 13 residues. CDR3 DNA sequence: TGCGCCAGCAGCTTGGGCCTAACTAATACGCAGTATTTT. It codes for CASSLGLTNTQYF. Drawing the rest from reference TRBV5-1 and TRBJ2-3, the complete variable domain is KAGVTQTPRYLIKTRGQQVTLSCSPISGHRSVSWYQQTPGQGLQFLFEYFSETQRNKGNFPGRFSGRQFSNSRSEMNVSTLELGDSALYLCASSLGLTNTQYFGPGTRLTVL.

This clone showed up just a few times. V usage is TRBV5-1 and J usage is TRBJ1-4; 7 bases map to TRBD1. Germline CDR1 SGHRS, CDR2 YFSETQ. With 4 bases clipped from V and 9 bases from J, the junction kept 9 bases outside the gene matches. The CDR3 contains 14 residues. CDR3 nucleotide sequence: TGCGCCAGCAGCCAACGACAGGGTCAGAAAAAACTGTTTTTT. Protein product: CASSQRQGQKKLFF.

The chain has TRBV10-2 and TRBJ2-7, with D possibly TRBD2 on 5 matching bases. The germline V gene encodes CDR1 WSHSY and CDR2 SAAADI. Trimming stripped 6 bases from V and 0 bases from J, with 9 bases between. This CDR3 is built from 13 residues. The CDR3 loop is CASRSGSSYEQYF. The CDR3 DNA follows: TGCGCCAGCAGGTCGGGGAGCTCCTACGAGCAGTACTTC.

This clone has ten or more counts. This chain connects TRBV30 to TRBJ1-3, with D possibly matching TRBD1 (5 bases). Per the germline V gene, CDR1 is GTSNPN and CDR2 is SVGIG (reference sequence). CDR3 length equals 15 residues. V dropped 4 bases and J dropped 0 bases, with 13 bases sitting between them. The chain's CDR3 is CAWMRGTDSGNTIYF. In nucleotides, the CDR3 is TGTGCCTGGATGAGGGGAACGGACTCTGGAAACACCATATATTTT.

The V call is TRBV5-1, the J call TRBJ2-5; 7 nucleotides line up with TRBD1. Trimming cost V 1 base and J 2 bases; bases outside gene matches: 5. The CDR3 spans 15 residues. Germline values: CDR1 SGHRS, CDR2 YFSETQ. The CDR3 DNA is TGCGCCAGCAGCTTGCTGACAGGGAGTCAAGAGACCCAGTACTTC. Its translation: CASSLLTGSQETQYF.

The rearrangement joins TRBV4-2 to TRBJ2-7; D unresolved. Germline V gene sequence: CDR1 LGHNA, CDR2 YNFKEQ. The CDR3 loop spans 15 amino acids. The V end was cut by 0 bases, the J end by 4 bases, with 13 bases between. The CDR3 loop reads CASSQEQEQFYEQYF. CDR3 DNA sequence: TGTGCCAGCAGCCAAGAGCAAGAACAGTTTTACGAGCAGTACTTC.

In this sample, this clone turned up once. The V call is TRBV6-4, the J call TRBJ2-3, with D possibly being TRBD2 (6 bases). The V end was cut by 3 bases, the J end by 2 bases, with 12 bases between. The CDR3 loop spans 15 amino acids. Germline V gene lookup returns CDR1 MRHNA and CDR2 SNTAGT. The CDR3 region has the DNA TGTGCCAGCAGTGAAGTGGGAGGAGTCACAGATACGCAGTATTTT. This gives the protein CASSEVGGVTDTQYF.

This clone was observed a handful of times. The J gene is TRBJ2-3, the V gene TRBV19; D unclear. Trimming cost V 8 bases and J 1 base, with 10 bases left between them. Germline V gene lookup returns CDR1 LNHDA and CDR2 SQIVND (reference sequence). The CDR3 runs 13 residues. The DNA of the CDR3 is TGTGCCAGTTGGACCCCTGGCACAGATACGCAGTATTTT. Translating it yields CASWTPGTDTQYF. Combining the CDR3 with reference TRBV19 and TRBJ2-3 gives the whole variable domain DGGITQSPKYLFRKEGQNVTLSCEQNLNHDAMYWYRQDPGQGLRLIYYSQIVNDFQKGDIAEGYSVSREKKESFPLTVTSAQKNPTAFYLCASWTPGTDTQYFGPGTRLTVL.